The 30 T cell receptor beta chains reported below all come from one sample, sequenced in a study of T cells after yellow fever vaccination. One entry per CDR3 protein, called by TCRdb with MiXCR from the 5' RACE reads. The data contain under 150,000 distinct CDR3 sequences, around 7.7% of them seen just once; the ten biggest clones take up under 0.95%. The source was CD4+ T cells sorted from PBMCs, collected 5 days after the yellow fever booster vaccination. The origin of the receptors is a man aged 25-45 years who received the YFV17D yellow fever vaccine.

This clonotype was counted many times. V usage is TRBV5-1 and J usage is TRBJ2-2; D is perhaps TRBD2 (5 bases). CDR3 size: 16 residues. Germline CDR1 reads SGHRS; CDR2 reads YFSETQ. V was trimmed by 2 bases and J by 4 bases, leaving 15 bases between them. This CDR3 is CASSFGLPISTGELFF. The CDR3 DNA sequence: TGCGCCAGCAGCTTCGGACTTCCTATTTCCACCGGGGAGCTGTTTTTT.

This clonotype was seen more than once but under ten times. The chain combines TRBV7-2 with TRBJ1-4, with 8 bases fitting TRBD1. The V gene's germline CDR1 is SGHTA and CDR2 FQGNSA. The CDR3 totals 14 residues. The trim removed 5 bases at V and 8 bases at J, leaving 7 bases unmatched. The CDR3 reads CASSPTGVREKLFF. In DNA, the CDR3 is TGTGCCAGCAGCCCGACAGGGGTCAGGGAAAAACTGTTTTTT. Complete variable domain (other parts from reference TRBV7-2 and TRBJ1-4): GAGVSQSPSNKVTEKGKDVELRCDPISGHTALYWYRQSLGQGLEFLIYFQGNSAPDKSGLPSDRFSAERTGGSVSTLTIQRTQQEDSAVYLCASSPTGVREKLFFGSGTQLSVL.

This clonotype has ten or more counts. The chain links TRBV7-2 to TRBJ2-5; D not certain. The CDR3 totals 15 residues. V shed 2 bases and J shed 4 bases, with 14 bases lying between them. Germline-derived CDR1 and CDR2 are SGHTA and FQGNSA. The CDR3 reads CASSLLSGRGETQYF. CDR3 DNA sequence: TGTGCCAGCAGCTTACTCTCTGGGCGCGGAGAGACCCAGTACTTC.

At least ten counts were recorded for this clonotype. CDR3 bases: TGTGCCAGCAGCTCGCCGGCCGACAGGGGTCACACCTTC. Residues: CASSSPADRGHTF. The chain links TRBV7-2 to TRBJ1-2, with TRBD1 matching 8 bases. Germline V CDR1 and CDR2: SGHTA, FQGNSA. There are 13 residues in the CDR3. With 4 bases clipped from V and 12 bases from J, the junction kept 10 bases outside the gene matches.

This clonotype was found many times. The genes are TRBV5-1 and TRBJ2-7; 9 bases are a match to TRBD1. Germline V gene sequence: CDR1 SGHRS, CDR2 YFSETQ. This CDR3 is built from 17 residues. Trimming at V came to 1 base and at J to 3 bases, leaving 11 bases not matched to a gene. CDR3: CASSLFSLGQGRYEQYF. The CDR3 DNA follows: TGCGCCAGCAGCTTGTTCAGTCTAGGACAGGGGCGCTACGAGCAGTACTTC.

This clonotype was observed at least ten times. This sequence joins TRBV20-1 and TRBJ2-7; TRBD2 agrees at 9 bases. This CDR3 has 14 amino acids. The germline CDR1 and CDR2 sequences are DFQATT and SNEGSKA (reference sequence). The ends lost 3 bases at V and 5 bases at J; junction bases unmatched: 8. CDR3 nucleotide sequence: TGCAGTGCTAGCCCTAGCGGGACTACCCACGAGCAGTACTTC. Amino acids: CSASPSGTTHEQYF.

The sample holds many counts of this clonotype. This chain connects TRBV12-3 or TRBV12-4 to TRBJ2-3; 10 bases are shared with TRBD2. J gave up 1 base and V 3 bases, and 10 bases lay outside the gene matches. The CDR3 length is 18 residues. CDR3 amino acids: CASSLRTSGAGGTDTQYF. CDR3 sequence (DNA): TGTGCCAGCAGTTTGAGGACTAGCGGTGCTGGTGGCACAGATACGCAGTATTTT.

This clonotype has a handful of counts. The V call is TRBV18, the J call TRBJ2-4, with D possibly being TRBD1 (5 bases). The V and J ends lost 0 bases and 8 bases respectively, with 11 bases between them. The CDR3 has 14 residues. From germline, CDR1 is KGHSH and CDR2 LQKENI. CDR3 sequence (DNA): TGTGCCAGCTCACCACCGGCCGGACAAGACATTCAGTACTTC. This gives the protein CASSPPAGQDIQYF. Looking up the rest from reference TRBV18 and TRBJ2-4 gives the full variable domain: NAGVMQNPRHLVRRRGQEARLRCSPMKGHSHVYWYRQLPEEGLKFMVYLQKENIIDESGMPKERFSAEFPKEGPSILRIQQVVRGDSAAYFCASSPPAGQDIQYFGAGTRLSVL.

This clonotype came up many times. The rearrangement links TRBV5-6 to TRBJ2-7; D remains unclear. This CDR3 is built from 13 residues. Germline V gene sequence: CDR1 SGHDT, CDR2 YYEEEE. V dropped 0 bases and J dropped 4 bases, with 8 bases sitting between them. CDR3 loop: CASSLDTGYEQYF. Written as DNA, the CDR3 is TGTGCCAGCAGCTTGGATACGGGTTACGAGCAGTACTTC.

This clonotype was seen ten or more times. CDR3 sequence reads: CASSYWDSQETQYF. The CDR3 bases are TGTGCCAGCAGTTACTGGGATAGCCAAGAGACCCAGTACTTC. The V call is TRBV6-5, the J call TRBJ2-5; D is uncertain. V lost 1 base and J lost 1, with 7 bases in between. CDR3 length: 14 amino acids. The V gene's germline CDR1 is MNHEY and CDR2 SVGAGI.

This clonotype was observed at least ten times. The rearrangement uses TRBV1 and TRBJ2-4; TRBD2, the D gene given by the table, was not confirmed from the DNA. TRBV1 is designated a pseudogene. The CDR3 has 13 residues. CDR3 coding DNA: TGCACCAGCAGCCAAGCGGGAGTAAACATTCAGTACTTC. Translating it yields CTSSQAGVNIQYF.

This clonotype was seen at least ten times. This chain uses TRBV20-1 with TRBJ2-3, with D unresolved. V was pared by 3 bases and J by 2 bases, with 12 bases between. Germline CDR1 and CDR2: DFQATT and SNEGSKA (reference sequence). CDR3 length equals 14 residues. The CDR3 here is CSARLGSLTDTQYF. CDR3 coding DNA: TGCAGTGCTAGGTTGGGCAGCCTCACAGATACGCAGTATTTT.

This clonotype has a handful of counts. The J gene is TRBJ1-1, the V gene TRBV30; D may be TRBD1 (6 bases). The CDR3 consists of 16 residues. Germline CDR1 and CDR2: GTSNPN and SVGIG (reference sequence). V was cut by 2 bases and J by 5 bases, with 21 bases left in between. This CDR3 is CAWSIDRMTDGTEAFF. The CDR3 coding sequence is TGTGCCTGGAGTATAGACAGGATGACCGACGGGACTGAAGCTTTCTTT.

In this sample, this clonotype turned up a few times. This may be a read error: a much more frequent sequence differs by one nucleotide. CDR3 sequence: CACSPGASFRTGELFF. The CDR3 DNA reads TGTGCCTGCAGCCCAGGGGCGAGCTTTAGAACCGGGGAGCTGTTTTTT. The gene calls are TRBV3-1 and TRBJ2-2; tentative D call: TRBD1 (6 bases). Germline values: CDR1 LGHDT, CDR2 YNNKEL (reference sequence). The CDR3 consists of 16 residues.

This clonotype was found many times. J is TRBJ2-1 and V is TRBV7-3; 9 bases map to TRBD2. CDR1 and CDR2 (germline): SGHTA, FQGTGA. The trim removed 8 bases at V and 7 bases at J, leaving 6 bases unmatched. CDR3 length: 13 residues. For the CDR3, the DNA is TGTGCCAGCGGTAGCGGGAGAGTTAATGAGCAGTTCTTC. Its translation is CASGSGRVNEQFF.

This clonotype was observed at least ten times. The chain combines TRBV5-1 with TRBJ2-7; 11 nucleotides match TRBD2. The V and J ends lost 4 bases and 3 bases, in that order; junction bases with no gene match: 3. CDR3 length: 14 amino acids. Germline V gene sequence: CDR1 SGHRS, CDR2 YFSETQ. The DNA of the CDR3 is TGCGCCAGCAGCACCGGGACTAGCGGCTACGAGCAGTACTTC. It encodes CASSTGTSGYEQYF.

This clonotype appeared many times. The chain employs TRBV14 and TRBJ2-7, with TRBD1 identical over 8 bases. The length of the CDR3 is 15 residues. Germline CDR1 reads SGHDN; CDR2 reads FVKESK. V was clipped by 0 bases and J by 4 bases; unmatched bases: 5. In DNA, the CDR3 is TGTGCCAGCAGCCAAGAGAACAGGGGGTCGTACGAGCAGTACTTC. Amino acid sequence: CASSQENRGSYEQYF.

This clonotype came up many times. The chain joins TRBV20-1 to TRBJ2-2; a possible D gene is TRBD2 (5 bases). V was pared by 1 base and J by 1 base, with 10 bases between. The CDR3 has 15 amino acids. CDR1 is DFQATT and CDR2 is SNEGSKA in the germline V gene (reference sequence). The CDR3, as DNA: TGCAGTGCTAGAGTTGAGGGATGGAACACCGGGGAGCTGTTTTTT. Encoded protein: CSARVEGWNTGELFF.

With respect to this clonotype: This may come from a read error, since a much larger clone is one base off. The CDR3 does not end in the conserved phenylalanine or tryptophan, so this is likely a read error. V usage is TRBV12-3 or TRBV12-4 and J usage is TRBJ2-2; D is ambiguous. This CDR3 has 13 residues. The V gene lost 6 bases and the J gene lost 7 bases, with 12 bases spanning the gap. This CDR3 reads CASRPQAIGELFS. The DNA for the CDR3 is TGTGCCAGCAGACCTCAGGCGATCGGGGAGCTGTTTTCT.

Only a few counts were recorded for this clonotype. The chain combines TRBV5-1 with TRBJ2-4; D tentatively reads TRBD1 or TRBD2 (5 bases each). Trimming removed 5 bases from V and 5 bases from J, with 20 bases in between. The CDR3 spans 16 residues. Germline V gives CDR1 SGHRS, CDR2 YFSETQ. The CDR3 bases are TGCGCCAGCAGGCGCGGTGGGGGTCAGGGAGAAAACATTCAGTACTTC. Translated, it gives CASRRGGGQGENIQYF.

The chain employs TRBV7-2 and TRBJ2-7; D ambiguous. Trimming took off 1 base at V and 7 bases at J, with 11 bases between the two ends. The CDR3 spans 13 residues. Germline V gives CDR1 SGHTA, CDR2 FQGNSA. The CDR3, as DNA: TGTGCCAGCAGCTTAGGCATGGACGTGGAGCAGTACTTC. Translating it yields CASSLGMDVEQYF.

This clonotype appeared many times. The rearrangement joins TRBV29-1 to TRBJ2-5; 9 bases are a match to TRBD1. The germline V gene encodes CDR1 SQVTM and CDR2 ANQGSEA. Trimming took 6 bases from V and 5 from J; bases not matched to a gene: 4. This CDR3 has 12 residues. Here the CDR3 DNA reads TGCAGCGTGAACAGGGGGCGGGAGACCCAGTACTTC. It yields the protein CSVNRGRETQYF.

Concerning this clonotype itself: A much larger clone differs by one base, so this may be a read error. The final CDR3 position lacks the conserved phenylalanine or tryptophan, pointing to a likely read error. The chain combines TRBV15 with TRBJ2-2; a possible D gene is TRBD1 (6 bases). Germline loops: CDR1 LNHNV, CDR2 YYDKDF (reference sequence). The CDR3 sequence is 14 residues long. Trimming left V 5 bases short and J 7 bases short, with 14 bases between. The CDR3 DNA reads TGTGCCACCAGCGAGACAGGCTTTGTCGGGGAGCTGTTTCTT. Its translation: CATSETGFVGELFL.

To note about this clonotype: A much larger clonotype is one base distant, so this may be a read error. The genes are TRBV5-8 and TRBJ2-1; possible D gene TRBD2, 5 bases. The CDR3 is made up of 16 amino acids. V shed 5 bases and J shed 6 bases, with 21 bases lying between them. Germline V gene lookup returns CDR1 SGHTS and CDR2 YDEGEE. The CDR3 DNA reads as TGTGCCAGCAGGCCAACTACTATCGGGATAAGCAATGAGCAGTTCTTC. Residues: CASRPTTIGISNEQFF.

The rearrangement joins TRBV5-1 to TRBJ2-1; TRBD2 matches 8 bases. This CDR3 is 15 amino acids long. From germline, CDR1 is SGHRS and CDR2 YFSETQ. V gave up 0 bases and J gave up 5 bases; unmatched junction bases: 4. CDR3 in amino acids: CASSLAAGDHNEQFF. CDR3 coding DNA: TGCGCCAGCAGCTTGGCAGCGGGAGACCACAATGAGCAGTTCTTC.

This clonotype was counted between two and nine times. The rearrangement uses TRBV5-1 and TRBJ2-7, with 10 positions matching TRBD2. The CDR3 has 18 amino acids. Germline V gene data show CDR1 as SGHRS and CDR2 as YFSETQ. The V segment lost 1 base and the J segment 6 bases; nucleotides outside the gene matches: 16. DNA for the CDR3: TGCGCCAGCAGCTTGTCGCTAGCGGGGGCCCCTGCGACGGGCGAGCAGTACTTC. As protein: CASSLSLAGAPATGEQYF.

There are many counts of this clonotype. The chain has TRBV29-1 and TRBJ2-7; 10 bases are shared with TRBD1. Germline V gene lookup returns CDR1 SQVTM and CDR2 ANQGSEA. The CDR3 is 14 residues long. V gave up 6 bases and J gave up 5 bases; unmatched junction bases: 10. CDR3 in DNA: TGCAGCGTGGGTAGGACAGGGGGTGCTCACGAGCAGTACTTC. Amino acid sequence: CSVGRTGGAHEQYF.

This clonotype appeared many times. The chain links TRBV21-1 to TRBJ1-5; TRBD1, the D gene given by the table, was not confirmed from the DNA. TRBV21-1 is classified as a pseudogene. The CDR3 covers 13 residues. The CDR3 here is CASTPGTGQPQHF. The CDR3 DNA sequence: TGTGCCAGCACCCCTGGAACAGGCCAGCCCCAGCATTTT.

The table lists this clonotype with many counts. V and J are TRBV5-1 and TRBJ2-2; 11 bases line up with TRBD1. This CDR3 spans 14 amino acids. Germline-derived CDR1 and CDR2 are SGHRS and YFSETQ. V dropped 9 bases and J dropped 2; count of bases not matched to a gene: 3. This CDR3 is CATGQGANTGELFF. The CDR3 region has the DNA TGCGCCACCGGACAGGGGGCTAACACCGGGGAGCTGTTTTTT.

This clonotype was seen many times. This chain joins TRBV7-8 and TRBJ2-7; 8 bases align to TRBD1. This CDR3 has 15 residues. Germline values: CDR1 SGHVS, CDR2 FQNEAQ. V dropped 5 bases and J dropped 4; count of bases not matched to a gene: 10. The CDR3 DNA is TGTGCCAGCAGCCCAGGACAGGGCTTTTCGTACGAGCAGTACTTC. Protein product: CASSPGQGFSYEQYF.